These 30 T cell receptor beta chains originate from one sample sequenced in a study of response to subunit inactivated influenza vaccine. MiXCR was run by TCRdb on the RT-PCR reads, yielding one entry per CDR3 protein. Among about 570,000 distinct CDR3 sequences, 12% were seen once, and the ten largest hold 9.5% to 13%. Specimen: PBMCs from blood, collected on the day of vaccination. These receptors all come from a man between 45 and 60 years old who received an inactivated influenza vaccine.

The genes are TRBV19 and TRBJ2-2; 7 nucleotides match TRBD2. Germline V lookup: CDR1 LNHDA, CDR2 SQIVND (reference sequence). The J segment lost 2 bases and the V segment lost 4 bases, leaving 4 bases of the junction unmatched. The CDR3 extends over 15 amino acids. The CDR3: CASSTRDYNTGELFF. The CDR3 coding sequence is TGTGCCAGTAGTACCCGGGACTACAACACCGGGGAGCTGTTTTTT.

This clonotype was counted ten times or more. Here the CDR3 reads CASTAGGPTDTQYF. The CDR3 DNA reads as TGTGCCAGCACCGCGGGGGGCCCCACAGATACGCAGTATTTT. V gene TRBV12-3 or TRBV12-4 combines with J gene TRBJ2-3; 8 bases fit TRBD2. The CDR3 is made up of 14 amino acids. V shed 7 bases and J 2 bases; nucleotides not matched to a gene: 5.

The V and J genes are TRBV12-3 or TRBV12-4 and TRBJ1-3, with 8 bases lining up with TRBD1. CDR3 length equals 14 residues. J gave up 4 bases and V 5 bases, and 4 bases lay outside the gene matches. The CDR3 here is CASSKTGAGNTIYF. The DNA for the CDR3 is TGTGCCAGCAGTAAGACAGGGGCCGGAAACACCATATATTTT.

This clonotype was detected a few times. The chain joins TRBV5-1 to TRBJ1-2; the match to TRBD1 covers 8 bases. The germline CDR1 and CDR2 sequences are SGHRS and YFSETQ. Trimming removed 9 bases from V and 5 bases from J; junction bases left unmatched: 12. CDR3 size: 14 residues. In DNA form, the CDR3 reads TGCGCCAAGATGACAGGGGTCGGCGTTTATGGCTACACCTTC. It specifies CAKMTGVGVYGYTF.

This clonotype has just a few counts. The chain employs TRBV5-1 and TRBJ1-6; 11 nucleotides match TRBD1. The CDR3 is made up of 15 amino acids. Germline loops: CDR1 SGHRS, CDR2 YFSETQ. V gave up 0 bases and J gave up 12 bases; unmatched junction bases: 5. The CDR3, as DNA: TGCGCCAGCAGCTTGGAACCGGGACAGGGGGGACCCCTCCACTTT. It encodes CASSLEPGQGGPLHF.

The chain recombines TRBV11-2 with TRBJ1-2, with TRBD1 identical over 10 bases. The germline gives CDR1 SGHAT, CDR2 FQNNGV. The CDR3 runs 13 residues. The V and J ends lost 5 bases and 8 bases, in that order; junction bases with no gene match: 5. CDR3 coding DNA: TGTGCCAGCAGCGCCGGGACAGGGGAAGGCTACACCTTC. Translation: CASSAGTGEGYTF.

The chain employs TRBV2 and TRBJ1-2, with D perhaps matching TRBD1 (5 bases). Germline CDR1 is SNHLY and CDR2 is FYNNEI. V was pared by 4 bases and J by 0 bases, with 12 bases between. The CDR3 totals 15 residues. CDR3 DNA sequence: TGTGCCAGCAGTGCAACAGGTCGGGCTAACTATGGCTACACCTTC. It encodes CASSATGRANYGYTF.

The chain recombines TRBV6-2 or TRBV6-3 with TRBJ2-2; D remains unclear. Germline loops: CDR1 MNHEY, CDR2 SVGEGT. This CDR3 is built from 11 residues. V was trimmed by 3 bases and J by 9 bases, leaving 5 bases between them. CDR3 region: CASSYVRELFF. In nucleotides, the CDR3 is TGTGCCAGCAGTTATGTCCGGGAGCTGTTTTTT.

The rearrangement links TRBV20-1 to TRBJ2-5; 7 nucleotides agree with TRBD2. This CDR3 spans 16 amino acids. CDR1 DFQATT and CDR2 SNEGSKA come from the germline V gene (reference sequence). Trimming took 2 bases from V and 2 from J; bases not matched to a gene: 11. As DNA, the CDR3 is TGCAGTGCTAGATTCAAAGAGACTAGCAGACAAGAGACCCAGTACTTC. It codes for CSARFKETSRQETQYF.

Details on this clonotype: It may be a read error: a sequence one base away is much more abundant. The chain is built from TRBV5-1 and TRBJ2-3; 10 bases agree with TRBD2. This CDR3 spans 16 amino acids. The germline V gene encodes CDR1 SGHRS and CDR2 YFSETQ. The trim removed 7 bases at V and 2 bases at J, leaving 10 bases unmatched. The CDR3 loop is CASGEGLASITDTQYF. DNA of the CDR3: TGCGCCAGCGGCGAGGGACTAGCGAGTATCACAGATACGCAGTATTTT.

This clonotype was seen only a few times. The chain recombines TRBV20-1 with TRBJ2-1; the match to TRBD1 covers 7 bases. The CDR3 length is 14 residues. V lost 5 bases, J lost 3 bases, and 7 bases stayed unmatched. Germline V gene lookup returns CDR1 DFQATT and CDR2 SNEGSKA (reference sequence). This CDR3 reads CSAGSQGVYNEQFF. CDR3 in DNA: TGCAGTGCTGGGTCCCAGGGGGTCTACAATGAGCAGTTCTTC.

The genes are TRBV18 and TRBJ1-1; unclear D gene. Deletions cut 3 bases from V and 0 bases from J, with 14 bases between. Germline-derived CDR1 and CDR2 are KGHSH and LQKENI. The CDR3 totals 16 residues. CDR3 nucleotides: TGTGCCAGCTCACCCTCTAGCGCAGCTATGAACACTGAAGCTTTCTTT. Translating gives CASSPSSAAMNTEAFF.

This clonotype was picked up many times. The chain has TRBV7-6 and TRBJ1-1; D is uncertain. Trimming stripped 0 bases from V and 0 bases from J, with 8 bases between. This CDR3 spans 15 amino acids. Germline assignment: CDR1 SGHVS and CDR2 FNYEAQ. DNA of the CDR3: TGTGCCAGCAGCTTAGCTGATGGATTGAACACTGAAGCTTTCTTT. Protein product: CASSLADGLNTEAFF.

This clonotype was seen repeatedly, ten times or more. V gene TRBV20-1 combines with J gene TRBJ2-3; maybe TRBD2 (5 bases). CDR3 length: 15 residues. The V gene's germline CDR1 is DFQATT and CDR2 SNEGSKA (reference sequence). Trimming took off 0 bases at V and 2 bases at J, with 12 bases between the two ends. CDR3 DNA sequence: TGCAGTGCTAGAGATCCCAAGCGGAACACAGATACGCAGTATTTT. Translating it yields CSARDPKRNTDTQYF.

The chain links TRBV11-2 to TRBJ2-3; 7 positions agree with TRBD2. V shed 6 bases, J shed 11 bases, and the junction held 11 bases outside the gene matches. Germline V gene lookup returns CDR1 SGHAT and CDR2 FQNNGV. CDR3 length: 13 residues. The CDR3 reads CASRNLGGREQYF. Here the CDR3 DNA reads TGTGCCAGCAGAAATTTGGGGGGGAGAGAGCAGTATTTT. Supplemented by reference TRBV11-2 and TRBJ2-3, the full variable domain reads EAGVAQSPRYKIIEKRQSVAFWCNPISGHATLYWYQQILGQGPKLLIQFQNNGVVDDSQLPKDRFSAERLKGVDSTLKIQPAKLEDSAVYLCASRNLGGREQYFGPGTRLTVL.

This clonotype occurred many times. The rearrangement joins TRBV12-3 or TRBV12-4 to TRBJ1-1; D uncertain. V was trimmed by 5 bases and J by 5 bases, leaving 18 bases between them. There are 15 residues in the CDR3. The CDR3: CASSPDAVGRTEAFF. The CDR3 DNA follows: TGTGCCAGCAGTCCTGATGCGGTGGGCAGGACTGAAGCTTTCTTT.

V is TRBV30 and J is TRBJ1-1; D possibly corresponds to TRBD1 (5 bases). Germline CDR1 and CDR2: GTSNPN and SVGIG (reference sequence). V was clipped by 4 bases and J by 1 base, with 10 bases between them. This CDR3 is built from 13 residues. The CDR3 region is CAWNRGENTEAFF. The CDR3 nucleotides read TGTGCCTGGAACCGGGGGGAGAACACTGAAGCTTTCTTT.

This clonotype turned up a few times. The chain has TRBV7-9 and TRBJ2-3; TRBD2 might be the D (5 bases). The CDR3 is made up of 15 amino acids. CDR1 and CDR2 from the germline V gene are SEHNR and FQNEAQ (reference sequence). V was clipped by 0 bases and J by 2 bases, with 9 bases between them. The CDR3 sequence is CASSLATAATDTQYF. The CDR3 nucleotides are TGTGCCAGCAGCTTAGCCACAGCGGCCACAGATACGCAGTATTTT.

In its sample, this clonotype was seen many times. The genes are TRBV27 and TRBJ2-3; TRBD2 agrees at 7 bases. Per the germline V gene, CDR1 is MNHEY and CDR2 is SMNVEV (reference sequence). V shed 5 bases and J 4 bases; nucleotides not matched to a gene: 6. The CDR3 consists of 14 residues. The CDR3: CASSLKRGSDTQYF. In DNA, the CDR3 is TGTGCCAGCAGTCTAAAGCGGGGCTCAGATACGCAGTATTTT.

This clonotype was detected a few times. The chain employs TRBV5-1 and TRBJ2-3; 9 bases match TRBD2. The CDR3 loop spans 15 amino acids. The germline gives CDR1 SGHRS, CDR2 YFSETQ. V was pared by 5 bases and J by 2 bases, with 6 bases of the junction left unmatched. Here the CDR3 DNA reads TGCGCCAGCAGAGGGGGCGGGGGGGCCACAGATACGCAGTATTTT. Amino acid sequence: CASRGGGGATDTQYF.

The chain has TRBV28 and TRBJ1-2; no firm D call. The V and J ends lost 7 bases and 4 bases respectively, with 13 bases between them. Germline CDR1 is MDHEN and CDR2 is SYDVKM. CDR3 length: 13 residues. The CDR3 bases are TGTGCCAGCACCGTACAGCGGGCCTATGGCTACACCTTC. Amino acids: CASTVQRAYGYTF.

This clonotype was seen many times. The V and J genes are TRBV11-2 and TRBJ2-3, with 11 bases lining up with TRBD2. CDR1 and CDR2 (germline): SGHAT, FQNNGV. With V trimmed by 4 bases and J by 0 bases, 15 bases remained unmatched. The CDR3 runs 20 residues. The CDR3, as DNA: TGTGCCAGCAGCTCCGAGTTCGGGACTAGCGGCTTATATAGCACAGATACGCAGTATTTT. Protein: CASSSEFGTSGLYSTDTQYF.

This clonotype was observed at least ten times. The gene calls are TRBV7-2 and TRBJ2-3; 7 nucleotides agree with TRBD2. This CDR3 comprises 18 residues. CDR1 and CDR2 (germline): SGHTA, FQGNSA. The J segment lost 3 bases and the V segment lost 3 bases, leaving 15 bases of the junction unmatched. CDR3 in amino acids: CASSFAQGLYLRTDTQYF. In DNA, the CDR3 is TGTGCCAGCAGCTTTGCCCAGGGACTATACCTTAGGACAGATACGCAGTATTTT.

This clonotype has only a few counts. The chain carries TRBV27 and TRBJ2-5; 10 bases match TRBD2. The ends lost 6 bases at V and 5 bases at J; junction bases unmatched: 3. Per germline, CDR1 MNHEY and CDR2 SMNVEV (reference sequence). This CDR3 is built from 13 residues. The CDR3 protein is CASSLAGDETQYF. The CDR3 DNA reads TGTGCCAGCAGCCTAGCGGGAGACGAGACCCAGTACTTC.

The chain carries TRBV20-1 and TRBJ2-3, with TRBD2 matching over 9 bases. Germline CDR1 DFQATT, CDR2 SNEGSKA (reference sequence). CDR3 size: 13 residues. Germline trimming cut 5 bases from V and 5 bases from J; bases unmatched to any gene: 5. DNA of the CDR3: TGCAGTGCTGGGACTAGCCGGAGAGATACGCAGTATTTT. Protein product: CSAGTSRRDTQYF.

This clonotype has a count of ten or more. The chain has TRBV4-2 and TRBJ2-1; TRBD2 matches at 12 bases. This CDR3 contains 15 residues. Germline lookup yields CDR1 LGHNA and CDR2 YNFKEQ. Trimming removed 6 bases from V and 5 bases from J; junction bases left unmatched: 5. CDR3 residues: CASSRTSGMDNEQFF. The CDR3 coding sequence is TGTGCCAGCAGTCGGACTAGCGGGATGGACAATGAGCAGTTCTTC.

Ten or more counts support this clonotype. V and J are TRBV29-1 and TRBJ2-4; TRBD2 matches at 10 bases. This CDR3 region has 20 residues. Germline lookup yields CDR1 SQVTM and CDR2 ANQGSEA. V shed 1 base and J 0 bases; nucleotides not matched to a gene: 15. CDR3 region: CSVEAPGLARSRLAKNIQYF. CDR3 nucleotides: TGCAGCGTTGAAGCGCCGGGACTAGCGCGTAGCCGTCTAGCCAAAAACATTCAGTACTTC.

As for this clonotype: The junction departs from the called germline gene at one end, perhaps through a read error. This sequence joins TRBV24-1 and TRBJ2-7; 12 positions agree with TRBD2. Germline V lookup: CDR1 KGHDR, CDR2 SFDVKD. This CDR3 has 16 amino acids. CDR3 sequence: CASSDSRTSGNYEQYF. The CDR3 coding sequence is TGTGCCAGCAGTGATTCCCGGACTAGCGGGAACTACGAGCAGTACTTC.

This sequence joins TRBV5-4 and TRBJ2-2; D is unresolved. Germline V gene lookup returns CDR1 SGHNT and CDR2 YYREEE (reference sequence). Trimming cost V 0 bases and J 5 bases, with 11 bases left between them. CDR3 length: 15 residues. The CDR3 region has the DNA TGTGCCAGCAGCTTGGTCACGGAACCGACCGGGGAGCTGTTTTTT. Protein sequence: CASSLVTEPTGELFF. Filled out from reference TRBV5-4 and TRBJ2-2, the complete variable domain reads ETGVTQSPTHLIKTRGQQVTLRCSSQSGHNTVSWYQQALGQGPQFIFQYYREEENGRGNFPPRFSGLQFPNYSSELNVNALELDDSALYLCASSLVTEPTGELFFGEGSRLTVL.

The sample holds many counts of this clonotype. This chain uses TRBV27 with TRBJ2-7; TRBD1 matches 8 bases. The germline CDR1 and CDR2 sequences are MNHEY and SMNVEV (reference sequence). CDR3 size: 13 residues. Trimming removed 7 bases from V and 5 bases from J; junction bases left unmatched: 7. The CDR3 protein is CASKTDRANEQYF. CDR3 in DNA: TGTGCCAGCAAAACGGACAGGGCCAACGAGCAGTACTTC.